This T cell receptor beta chain emerged from a study of cytomegalovirus exposure and HLA in healthy donors. Study-level findings and limits: Reported findings show TCR beta sequences accurately forecast HLA-A and HLA-B alleles in most subjects. Apart from CMV serostatus, no immune exposure information was available. Sequencing depth across donors, presence/absence analyses assumed, was roughly uniform.

Germline V gene lookup returns CDR1 LNHDA and CDR2 SQIVND (reference sequence). With 3 bases removed from V and 1 base from J, the gap between germline ends came to 9 bases. The CDR3 spans 14 residues. This clone was picked up a small number of times. Its target is unknown. The PCR used 60 Vbeta and 13 Jbeta primers. Produced via immunoSEQ multiplex PCR; TCRdb's table is partial and in-frame only. The data hold about 120,000 clones, with about 80% observed a single time. This clonotype originated in a male donor in good health and CMV-seronegative. The chain links TRBV19 to TRBJ1-1; D gene ambiguous. The specimen sequenced was PBMCs. This CDR3 reads CASSIGQTNTEAFF. For the CDR3, the DNA is TGTGCCAGTAGTATTGGGCAGACGAACACTGAAGCTTTCTTT.